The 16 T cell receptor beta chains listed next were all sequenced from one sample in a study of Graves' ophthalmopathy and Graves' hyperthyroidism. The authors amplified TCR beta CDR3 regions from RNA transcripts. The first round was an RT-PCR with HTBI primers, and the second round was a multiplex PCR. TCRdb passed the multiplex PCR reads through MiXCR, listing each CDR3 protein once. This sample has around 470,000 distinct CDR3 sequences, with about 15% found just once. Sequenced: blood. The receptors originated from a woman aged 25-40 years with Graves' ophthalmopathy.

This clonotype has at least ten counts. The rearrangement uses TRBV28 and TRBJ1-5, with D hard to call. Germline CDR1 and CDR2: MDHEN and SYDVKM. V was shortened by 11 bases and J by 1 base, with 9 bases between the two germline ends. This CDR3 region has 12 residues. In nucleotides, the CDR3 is TGTGCCCCAGGATACAGCAATCAGCCCCAGCATTTT. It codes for CAPGYSNQPQHF. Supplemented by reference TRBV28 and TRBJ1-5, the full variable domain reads DVKVTQSSRYLVKRTGEKVFLECVQDMDHENMFWYRQDPGLGLRLIYFSYDVKMKEKGDIPEGYSVSREKKERFSLILESASTNQTSMYLCAPGYSNQPQHFGDGTRLSIL.

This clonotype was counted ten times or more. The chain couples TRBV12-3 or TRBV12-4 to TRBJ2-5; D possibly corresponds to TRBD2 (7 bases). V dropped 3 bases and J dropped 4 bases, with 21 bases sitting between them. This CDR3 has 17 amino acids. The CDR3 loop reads CASSFGGASGYRETQYF. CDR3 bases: TGTGCCAGCAGTTTTGGGGGGGCATCGGGGTACCGAGAGACCCAGTACTTC.

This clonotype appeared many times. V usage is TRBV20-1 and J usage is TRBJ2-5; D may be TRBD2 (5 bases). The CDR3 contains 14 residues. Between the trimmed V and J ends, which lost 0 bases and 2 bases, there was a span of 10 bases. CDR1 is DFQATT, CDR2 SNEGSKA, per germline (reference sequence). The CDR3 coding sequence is TGCAGTGCTAGAGAAGCGGCAGCACAAGAGACCCAGTACTTC. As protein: CSAREAAAQETQYF.

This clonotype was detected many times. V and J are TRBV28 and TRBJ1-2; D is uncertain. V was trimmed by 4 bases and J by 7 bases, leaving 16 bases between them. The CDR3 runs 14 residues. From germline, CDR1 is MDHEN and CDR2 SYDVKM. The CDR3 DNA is TGTGCCAGCAGTTCTCCCGGGTTTAAAATTGGCTACACCTTC. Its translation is CASSSPGFKIGYTF.

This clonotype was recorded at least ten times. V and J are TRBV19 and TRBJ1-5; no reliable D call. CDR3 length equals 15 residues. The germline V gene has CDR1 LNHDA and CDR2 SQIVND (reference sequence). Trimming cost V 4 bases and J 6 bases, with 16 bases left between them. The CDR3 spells CASSTRRGSRQPQHF. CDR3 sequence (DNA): TGTGCCAGTAGTACCCGAAGAGGGTCACGTCAGCCCCAGCATTTT.

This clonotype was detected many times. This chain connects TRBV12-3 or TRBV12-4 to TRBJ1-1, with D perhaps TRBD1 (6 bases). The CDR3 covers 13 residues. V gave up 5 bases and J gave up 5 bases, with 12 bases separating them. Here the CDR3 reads CASSPGAGTEAFF. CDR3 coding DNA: TGTGCCAGCAGTCCAGGGGCCGGGACTGAAGCTTTCTTT.

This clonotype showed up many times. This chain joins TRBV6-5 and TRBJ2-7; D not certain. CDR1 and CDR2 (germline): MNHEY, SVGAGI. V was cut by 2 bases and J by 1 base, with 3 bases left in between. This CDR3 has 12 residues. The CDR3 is CASSYQSYEQYF. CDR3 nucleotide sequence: TGTGCCAGCAGTTACCAATCCTACGAGCAGTACTTC.

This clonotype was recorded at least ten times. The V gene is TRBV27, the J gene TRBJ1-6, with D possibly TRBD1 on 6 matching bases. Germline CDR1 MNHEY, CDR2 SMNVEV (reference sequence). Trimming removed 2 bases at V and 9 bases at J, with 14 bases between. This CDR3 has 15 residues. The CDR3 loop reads CASSLEGGWPSPLHF. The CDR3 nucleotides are TGTGCCAGCAGTTTAGAAGGGGGGTGGCCTTCACCCCTCCACTTT.

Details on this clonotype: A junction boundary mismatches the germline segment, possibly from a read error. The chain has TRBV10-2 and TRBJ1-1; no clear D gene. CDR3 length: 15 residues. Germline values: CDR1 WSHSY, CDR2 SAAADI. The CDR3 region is CASSESVYQNTEACF. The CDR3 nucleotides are TGCGCCAGCAGTGAGTCGGTATATCAGAACACTGAAGCTTGCTTT.

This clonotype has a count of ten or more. CDR3 bases: TGTGCCAGCAGCCAACGGGACAGGGTCTACGAGCAGTACTTC. Its translation: CASSQRDRVYEQYF. The rearrangement joins TRBV3-1 to TRBJ2-7; 9 nucleotides agree with TRBD1. CDR3 length equals 14 residues. Germline CDR1 and CDR2: LGHDT and YNNKEL (reference sequence). The junction had 2 bases not matched to a gene; V was cut back by 2 bases and J by 3 bases.

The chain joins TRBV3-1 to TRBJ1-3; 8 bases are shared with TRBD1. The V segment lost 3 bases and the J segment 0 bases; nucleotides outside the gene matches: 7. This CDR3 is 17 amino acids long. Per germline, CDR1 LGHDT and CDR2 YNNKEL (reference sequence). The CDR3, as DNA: TGTGCCAGCAGCCACGGACAGGGCCTGATCTCTGGAAACACCATATATTTT. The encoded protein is CASSHGQGLISGNTIYF.

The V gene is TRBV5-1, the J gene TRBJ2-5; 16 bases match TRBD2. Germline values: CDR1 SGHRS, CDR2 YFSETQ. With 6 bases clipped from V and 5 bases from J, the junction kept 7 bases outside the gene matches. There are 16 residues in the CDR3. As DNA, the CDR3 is TGCGCCAGCACCCCCGGGACTAGCGGGAGGGGTGAGACCCAGTACTTC. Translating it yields CASTPGTSGRGETQYF.

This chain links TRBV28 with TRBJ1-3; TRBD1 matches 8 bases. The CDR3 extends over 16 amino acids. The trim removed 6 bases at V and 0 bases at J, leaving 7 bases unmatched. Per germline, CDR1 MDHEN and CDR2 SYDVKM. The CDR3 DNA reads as TGTGCCAGCAGCCGCCCGGGACAGGTCTCTGGAAACACCATATATTTT. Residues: CASSRPGQVSGNTIYF.

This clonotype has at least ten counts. CDR3 coding DNA: TGTGCCATCAGTGAGTCAGGAGGGGTGTCCGCCTACGAGCAGTACTTC. This translates into CAISESGGVSAYEQYF. The rearrangement uses TRBV10-3 and TRBJ2-7; D possibly corresponds to TRBD2 (6 bases). The germline V and J ends were trimmed by 0 bases and 2 bases, with 14 bases remaining between them. This CDR3 has 16 amino acids. The germline V gene encodes CDR1 ENHRY and CDR2 SYGVKD.

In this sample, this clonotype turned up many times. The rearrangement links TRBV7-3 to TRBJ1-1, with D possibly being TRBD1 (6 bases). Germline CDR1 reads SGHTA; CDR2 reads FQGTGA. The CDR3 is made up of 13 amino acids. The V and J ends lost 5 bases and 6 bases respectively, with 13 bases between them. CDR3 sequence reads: CASSLGTLSEAFF. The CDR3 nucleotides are TGTGCCAGCAGCCTCGGGACATTGTCTGAAGCTTTCTTT.

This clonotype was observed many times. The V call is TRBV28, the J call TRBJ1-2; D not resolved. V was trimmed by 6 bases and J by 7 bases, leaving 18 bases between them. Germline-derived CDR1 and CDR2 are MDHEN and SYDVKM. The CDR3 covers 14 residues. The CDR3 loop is CASSPMRTKGGYTF. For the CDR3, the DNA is TGTGCCAGCAGCCCCATGAGGACGAAGGGTGGCTACACCTTC.